This entry lists 29 T cell receptor beta chains sequenced from one sample in a study of cytomegalovirus exposure and HLA in healthy donors. PCR employed 60 Vbeta and 13 Jbeta primers. Clones were sequenced by immunoSEQ multiplex PCR, and TCRdb holds only the in-frame ones, with some missing. The sample includes 85,000 to 110,000 clones, around 76% of them seen just once. The sample taken for sequencing was PBMCs. The receptors derive from a woman aged 18 to 35 in good health and CMV-seropositive.

This clone occurred a few times. This chain uses TRBV5-6 with TRBJ1-5, with 8 bases aligning to TRBD1. The germline V gene has CDR1 SGHDT and CDR2 YYEEEE. V shed 3 bases, J shed 3 bases, and the junction held 5 bases outside the gene matches. This CDR3 contains 15 residues. DNA of the CDR3: TGTGCCAGCAGCTGGGGGACAGGTTTCAATCAGCCCCAGCATTTT. Its translation: CASSWGTGFNQPQHF.

The chain has TRBV5-6 and TRBJ2-1, with 10 bases aligning to TRBD1. Germline V CDR1 and CDR2: SGHDT, YYEEEE. V lost 2 bases and J lost 3; bases outside the gene matches: 2. The CDR3 totals 15 residues. The CDR3 DNA is TGTGCCAGCAGCTTTTGGACAGGGGGCTACAATGAGCAGTTCTTC. This gives the protein CASSFWTGGYNEQFF.

This chain connects TRBV2 to TRBJ2-2; unclear D gene. The CDR3 is 15 residues long. Trimming shortened V by 2 bases and J by 2 bases, and 9 bases separated the two germline ends. Per germline, CDR1 SNHLY and CDR2 FYNNEI. The CDR3 region has the DNA TGTGCCAGCAGTGAACTTGGGCCTAACACCGGGGAGCTGTTTTTT. It translates to CASSELGPNTGELFF.

The V call is TRBV14, the J call TRBJ1-2; the D is unclear. V lost 4 bases and J lost 8, with 14 bases in between. CDR3 length: 13 amino acids. Germline CDR1 is SGHDN and CDR2 is FVKESK. The CDR3 sequence: CASSLFLSRGYTF. Here the CDR3 DNA reads TGTGCCAGCAGCCTCTTTTTATCTCGGGGCTACACCTTC.

This rearrangement joins TRBV7-9 to TRBJ2-2, with 7 bases identical to TRBD1. Trimming took 5 bases from V and 3 from J; bases not matched to a gene: 12. The germline V gene encodes CDR1 SEHNR and CDR2 FQNEAQ (reference sequence). The CDR3 length is 17 residues. CDR3 in amino acids: CASSLVRGRPDTGELFF. The CDR3 DNA reads as TGTGCCAGCAGCCTAGTAAGGGGGCGCCCGGACACCGGGGAGCTGTTTTTT.

This rearrangement joins TRBV4-2 to TRBJ1-6; no reliable D call. Between the trimmed V and J ends, which lost 3 bases and 10 bases, there was a span of 19 bases. The CDR3 contains 16 residues. Germline CDR1 reads LGHNA; CDR2 reads YNFKEQ. CDR3: CASSQGGNGGGSPLHF. In nucleotides, the CDR3 is TGTGCCAGCAGCCAGGGAGGGAACGGTGGAGGATCACCCCTCCACTTT.

V gene TRBV9 combines with J gene TRBJ1-2; possibly TRBD1 for D (5 bases). V lost 0 bases to trimming and J lost 4 bases, with 10 bases between them. CDR3 size: 14 residues. Per the germline V gene, CDR1 is SGDLS and CDR2 is YYNGEE. CDR3 sequence (DNA): TGTGCCAGCAGCGTAGGATTCGGGGGCTATGGCTACACCTTC. Protein sequence: CASSVGFGGYGYTF.

CDR3 DNA sequence: TGTGCCAGCAGCACGGACAGGGGAGGTCAGCAGTACTTC. It is translated as CASSTDRGGQQYF. The gene calls are TRBV6-1 and TRBJ2-7, with TRBD1 matching over 9 bases. V gave up 6 bases and J gave up 8 bases; unmatched junction bases: 8. The CDR3 has 13 residues. Germline CDR1 MNHNS, CDR2 SASEGT.

This chain links TRBV18 with TRBJ2-2; D might be TRBD2 (5 bases). V was trimmed by 1 base and J by 5 bases, leaving 14 bases between them. This CDR3 is 16 amino acids long. Germline lookup yields CDR1 KGHSH and CDR2 LQKENI. The CDR3: CASSPLGPPGTGELFF. CDR3 nucleotides: TGTGCCAGCTCACCACTTGGCCCCCCGGGGACCGGGGAGCTGTTTTTT.

The chain uses TRBV5-6 and TRBJ1-3; D is unclear. The CDR3 loop spans 13 amino acids. The ends were cut back, 2 bases at V and 4 bases at J, with 7 bases in the middle. Per the germline V gene, CDR1 is SGHDT and CDR2 is YYEEEE. The CDR3 sequence: CASSFGQGNTIYF. Here the CDR3 DNA reads TGTGCCAGCAGCTTTGGCCAAGGAAACACCATATATTTT. Full variable domain (remainder filled in from reference TRBV5-6 and TRBJ1-3): DAGVTQSPTHLIKTRGQQVTLRCSPKSGHDTVSWYQQALGQGPQFIFQYYEEEERQRGNFPDRFSGHQFPNYSSELNVNALLLGDSALYLCASSFGQGNTIYFGEGSWLTVV.

As DNA, the CDR3 is TGTGCCAGCAGTTTAGGGCAGACCCAGTACTTC. This translates into CASSLGQTQYF. J is TRBJ2-5 and V is TRBV27; D unclear. Trimming removed 2 bases from V and 6 bases from J, with 4 bases in between. CDR3 length: 11 residues. Germline V gives CDR1 MNHEY, CDR2 SMNVEV (reference sequence).

There are a few counts of this clone. The chain has TRBV9 and TRBJ2-5; tentative D call: TRBD2 (7 bases). Per the germline V gene, CDR1 is SGDLS and CDR2 is YYNGEE. This CDR3 has 16 residues. V was pared by 7 bases and J by 2 bases, with 21 bases between. CDR3 in amino acids: CASAIRGAAHQETQYF. CDR3 bases: TGTGCCAGCGCCATTCGGGGGGCAGCACATCAAGAGACCCAGTACTTC.

The J gene is TRBJ1-1, the V gene TRBV5-4; D is unclear. Trimming removed 0 bases at V and 1 base at J, with 10 bases between. The CDR3 is 15 residues long. CDR1 and CDR2 from the germline V gene are SGHNT and YYREEE (reference sequence). Written as DNA, the CDR3 is TGTGCCAGCAGCTTGGTTCGGGGTTCGAACACTGAAGCTTTCTTT. It is translated as CASSLVRGSNTEAFF. Complete variable domain (other parts from reference TRBV5-4 and TRBJ1-1): ETGVTQSPTHLIKTRGQQVTLRCSSQSGHNTVSWYQQALGQGPQFIFQYYREEENGRGNFPPRFSGLQFPNYSSELNVNALELDDSALYLCASSLVRGSNTEAFFGQGTRLTVV.

The genes are TRBV2 and TRBJ2-7, with D possibly matching TRBD1 (6 bases). This CDR3 region has 16 residues. Germline CDR1 reads SNHLY; CDR2 reads FYNNEI. Trimming stripped 2 bases from V and 1 base from J, with 15 bases between. The CDR3 nucleotides read TGTGCCAGCAGTGAAATATTGACAGGCGGGTCCTACGAGCAGTACTTC. Translation gives CASSEILTGGSYEQYF.

The gene calls are TRBV2 and TRBJ1-2; D perhaps matches TRBD1 (5 bases). With 11 bases removed from V and 3 bases from J, the gap between germline ends came to 25 bases. This CDR3 comprises 16 residues. Germline CDR1 and CDR2: SNHLY and FYNNEI. The CDR3 region has the DNA TGTGCCGTATTCCTAAGCCTCGGGGGAAAAGACTATGGCTACACCTTC. Amino acid sequence: CAVFLSLGGKDYGYTF.

The rearrangement uses TRBV6-1 and TRBJ1-6, with TRBD1 matching 7 bases. Germline CDR1 MNHNS, CDR2 SASEGT. V lost 7 bases to trimming and J lost 10 bases; unmatched junction nucleotides: 10. The CDR3 contains 14 residues. DNA of the CDR3: TGTGCCAGCAAGTTGGAGACAGGGCGGTCACCCCTCCACTTT. Encoded protein: CASKLETGRSPLHF.

V usage is TRBV5-6 and J usage is TRBJ2-7, with D possibly matching TRBD1 (6 bases). V lost 2 bases and J 4 bases, leaving 16 bases between the germline ends. Germline CDR1 SGHDT, CDR2 YYEEEE. This CDR3 comprises 15 residues. The CDR3 reads CASSFARQVLYEQYF. In DNA form, the CDR3 reads TGTGCCAGCAGCTTCGCCAGACAGGTGCTATACGAGCAGTACTTC. Full variable domain (missing parts from reference TRBV5-6 and TRBJ2-7): DAGVTQSPTHLIKTRGQQVTLRCSPKSGHDTVSWYQQALGQGPQFIFQYYEEEERQRGNFPDRFSGHQFPNYSSELNVNALLLGDSALYLCASSFARQVLYEQYFGPGTRLTVT.

This clone was seen just once. The chain links TRBV28 to TRBJ2-7; tentative D call: TRBD2 (7 bases). The germline V gene encodes CDR1 MDHEN and CDR2 SYDVKM. V lost 2 bases and J 6 bases, leaving 17 bases between the germline ends. The CDR3 runs 15 residues. CDR3 sequence: CASSLRGAGAGEQYF. The CDR3 nucleotides read TGTGCCAGCAGTTTAAGAGGGGCGGGGGCCGGCGAGCAGTACTTC.

This chain connects TRBV30 to TRBJ1-5; no clear D gene. CDR3 length: 17 residues. Trimming removed 3 bases at V and 0 bases at J, with 18 bases between. CDR1 and CDR2 (germline): GTSNPN, SVGIG (reference sequence). CDR3 DNA sequence: TGTGCCTGGAGCCGTGGGAGGGCAGAATATAGCAATCAGCCCCAGCATTTT. Translation gives CAWSRGRAEYSNQPQHF.

The J gene is TRBJ1-1, the V gene TRBV7-3; weak D call: TRBD1 (6 bases). Trimming took 3 bases from V and 5 from J, leaving 10 bases between them. The germline V gene encodes CDR1 SGHTA and CDR2 FQGTGA. The length of the CDR3 is 13 residues. This CDR3 reads CASSLNRVTEAFF. CDR3 DNA: TGTGCCAGCAGCTTGAACAGGGTAACTGAAGCTTTCTTT.

This clone has more than one count but fewer than ten. The chain recombines TRBV28 with TRBJ1-5; 10 nucleotides line up with TRBD1. Per the germline V gene, CDR1 is MDHEN and CDR2 is SYDVKM. The V and J ends lost 8 bases and 0 bases, in that order; junction bases with no gene match: 4. This CDR3 is 15 amino acids long. The CDR3 DNA sequence: TGTGCCAGCGGGACAGGGGATAATAGCAATCAGCCCCAGCATTTT. It encodes CASGTGDNSNQPQHF.

The DNA of the CDR3 is TGTGCCAGCAGTTACTTCACTTCCACTGGAAACACCATATATTTT. Translating gives CASSYFTSTGNTIYF. This rearrangement joins TRBV6-6 to TRBJ1-3; no definite D call. CDR3 length: 15 residues. The germline V gene encodes CDR1 MNHNY and CDR2 SVGAGI (reference sequence). With 1 base removed from V and 2 bases from J, the gap between germline ends came to 9 bases.

The chain employs TRBV2 and TRBJ2-5, with 9 bases matching TRBD1. The junction had 7 bases not matched to a gene; V was cut back by 8 bases and J by 3 bases. Germline lookup yields CDR1 SNHLY and CDR2 FYNNEI. This CDR3 spans 14 amino acids. The CDR3 protein is CASQTGGIKETQYF. The CDR3 DNA follows: TGTGCCAGCCAGACAGGGGGTATAAAAGAGACCCAGTACTTC.

This chain connects TRBV5-1 to TRBJ1-6; TRBD1 might be the D (5 bases). Germline-derived CDR1 and CDR2 are SGHRS and YFSETQ. The CDR3 runs to 19 residues. With 0 bases removed from V and 0 bases from J, the gap between germline ends came to 16 bases. The CDR3 DNA reads as TGCGCCAGCAGCTTGGAAGGAGTCAGGGTGGGCTCCTATAATTCACCCCTCCACTTT. As protein: CASSLEGVRVGSYNSPLHF.

This clone came up a few times. The chain is built from TRBV29-1 and TRBJ1-2, with 8 bases that match TRBD1. This CDR3 contains 14 residues. Trimming at V came to 6 bases and at J to 6 bases, leaving 12 bases not matched to a gene. CDR1 SQVTM and CDR2 ANQGSEA come from the germline V gene. This CDR3 is CSVGRQGTLDGYTF. The CDR3 DNA sequence: TGCAGCGTGGGTCGACAGGGGACGTTGGATGGCTACACCTTC. Filled out from reference TRBV29-1 and TRBJ1-2, the complete variable domain reads SAVISQKPSRDICQRGTSLTIQCQVDSQVTMMFWYRQQPGQSLTLIATANQGSEATYESGFVIDKFPISRPNLTFSTLTVSNMSPEDSSIYLCSVGRQGTLDGYTFGSGTRLTVV.

The genes are TRBV19 and TRBJ1-4, with 9 positions matching TRBD1. Germline assignment: CDR1 LNHDA and CDR2 SQIVND (reference sequence). The CDR3 sequence is 15 residues long. V was clipped by 4 bases and J by 7 bases; unmatched bases: 7. The CDR3 loop is CASSTNRGRSEKLFF. The CDR3 bases are TGTGCCAGTAGTACCAACAGGGGGCGAAGTGAAAAACTGTTTTTT.

This clone was counted only a few times. V usage is TRBV2 and J usage is TRBJ2-3; maybe TRBD1 (6 bases). Trimming left V 5 bases short and J 2 bases short, with 8 bases between. Germline CDR1 reads SNHLY; CDR2 reads FYNNEI. The CDR3 loop spans 13 amino acids. The CDR3 sequence is CASSTGITDTQYF. The CDR3 DNA reads TGTGCCAGCAGTACAGGGATCACAGATACGCAGTATTTT.

The chain has TRBV10-1 and TRBJ2-7; TRBD1 agrees at 7 bases. The germline gives CDR1 WNHNN, CDR2 SYGVQD (reference sequence). Trimming removed 5 bases from V and 1 base from J; junction bases left unmatched: 2. The CDR3 is 13 amino acids. The CDR3 is CASSTGVSYEQYF. The CDR3 coding sequence is TGCGCCAGCAGTACAGGGGTTTCCTACGAGCAGTACTTC.

This clone rates as medium-sized. The chain links TRBV6-4 to TRBJ1-1; D is unresolved. The CDR3 runs to 13 residues. V was trimmed by 3 bases and J by 2 bases, leaving 7 bases between them. Per germline, CDR1 MRHNA and CDR2 SNTAGT. For the CDR3, the DNA is TGTGCCAGCAGTGAACAGATAAACACTGAAGCTTTCTTT. Translating it yields CASSEQINTEAFF.